A single sample gave rise to the 2 T cell receptor beta chains below, sequenced in a study of cytomegalovirus exposure and HLA in healthy donors. Primers included in the PCR were 60 Vbeta and 13 Jbeta primers. Repertoires were generated with immunoSEQ multiplex PCR, while TCRdb's copy carries only in-frame clones and drops some. The sample records under 250,000 clones, 65% to 85% being singletons. The specimen was PBMCs. The receptors stem from a man aged 45-65 years in good health and CMV-seronegative.

This sequence joins TRBV14 and TRBJ2-1, with 8 bases identical to TRBD2. Germline values: CDR1 SGHDN, CDR2 FVKESK. V shed 3 bases and J 0 bases; nucleotides not matched to a gene: 7. The CDR3 spans 17 residues. CDR3 DNA: TGTGCCAGCAGCCAGACGGGGGGGACTAGCTCCTACAATGAGCAGTTCTTC. Protein product: CASSQTGGTSSYNEQFF.

The chain is built from TRBV15 and TRBJ1-1; D possibly corresponds to TRBD1 (5 bases). V was pared by 1 base and J by 5 bases, with 11 bases between. The CDR3 is 14 residues long. The germline V gene has CDR1 LNHNV and CDR2 YYDKDF (reference sequence). The chain's CDR3 is CATSRASGYTEAFF. The CDR3 DNA sequence: TGTGCCACCAGCAGAGCCTCAGGGTATACTGAAGCTTTCTTT.